Below, 20 T cell receptor beta chains from the same sample are listed, as sequenced in a study of naive and memory T cell subsets. Two oligonucleotides, mixed equimolar, formed the beta constant-region primer covering TRBC1 and TRBC2. TCRdb re-derived calls from the UMI-ligation and nested PCR reads in MiXCR, one entry per CDR3 protein. The sample has under 100,000 distinct CDR3 sequences; 5.5% to 8.5% are singletons. Source material: central memory CD4+ T cells from blood. The receptors here all came from a human donor in good health.

J is TRBJ2-3 and V is TRBV9; weak D call: TRBD2 (5 bases). Germline V lookup: CDR1 SGDLS, CDR2 YYNGEE. The V and J ends lost 4 bases and 6 bases respectively, with 12 bases between them. The CDR3 extends over 13 amino acids. The CDR3 loop is CASSIGLRDTQYF. Here the CDR3 DNA reads TGTGCCAGCAGCATCGGACTCCGGGATACGCAGTATTTT.

This clonotype was observed a single time. Just one base apart from a much larger clone, this may be a read error. The chain links TRBV28 to TRBJ1-6; weak D call: TRBD1 (6 bases). Between the trimmed V and J ends, which lost 6 bases and 11 bases, there was a span of 26 bases. The germline V gene encodes CDR1 MDHEN and CDR2 SYDVKM. The CDR3 totals 17 residues. The CDR3 protein is CASSIKLGGARDPPLHF. The CDR3 DNA reads as TGTGCCAGCAGCATAAAATTGGGGGGGGCGCGGGATCCACCCCTCCACTTT.

The chain combines TRBV24-1 with TRBJ2-5; tentative D call: TRBD2 (6 bases). CDR1 is KGHDR and CDR2 is SFDVKD in the germline V gene. The CDR3 length is 19 residues. The germline V and J ends were trimmed by 2 bases and 5 bases, with 26 bases remaining between them. CDR3 protein: CATSDSQKSRVRGGETQYF. CDR3 nucleotide sequence: TGTGCCACCAGTGATTCCCAGAAGAGCAGGGTCCGTGGAGGGGAGACCCAGTACTTC.

This chain uses TRBV28 with TRBJ1-1; D uncertain. CDR3 length: 15 residues. V lost 8 bases and J lost 6, with 22 bases in between. Germline V lookup: CDR1 MDHEN, CDR2 SYDVKM. The CDR3 reads CASGFRAADGPEAFF. CDR3 nucleotide sequence: TGTGCCAGCGGATTCCGGGCCGCAGACGGGCCTGAAGCTTTCTTT.

The chain uses TRBV5-4 and TRBJ2-3; D is possibly TRBD2 (5 bases). This CDR3 has 14 amino acids. V dropped 4 bases and J dropped 6 bases, with 15 bases sitting between them. CDR1 SGHNT and CDR2 YYREEE come from the germline V gene (reference sequence). The CDR3 protein is CASSPDSGSDTQYF. In DNA form, the CDR3 reads TGTGCCAGCAGCCCAGATTCGGGGTCCGATACGCAGTATTTT.

This clonotype occurred once. The chain joins TRBV11-3 to TRBJ2-1; D ambiguous. The V gene's germline CDR1 is SGHNT and CDR2 YENEEA. The V end lost 5 bases, the J end lost 7 bases, and 9 bases lay between the germline ends. This CDR3 is 12 amino acids long. CDR3 coding DNA: TGTGCCAGCAGCCTCAATTCTAATGAGCAGTTCTTC. Encoded protein: CASSLNSNEQFF.

The chain joins TRBV18 to TRBJ2-2; TRBD2 is a possible D gene (5 bases). V lost 0 bases and J 6 bases, leaving 11 bases between the germline ends. This CDR3 region has 15 residues. Germline values: CDR1 KGHSH, CDR2 LQKENI. The CDR3 here is CASSPPSSGAGELFF. CDR3 in DNA: TGTGCCAGCTCACCACCTTCAAGCGGCGCCGGGGAGCTGTTTTTT. The full variable domain, completed using reference TRBV18 and TRBJ2-2, is NAGVMQNPRHLVRRRGQEARLRCSPMKGHSHVYWYRQLPEEGLKFMVYLQKENIIDESGMPKERFSAEFPKEGPSILRIQQVVRGDSAAYFCASSPPSSGAGELFFGEGSRLTVL.

This clonotype was found many times. J is TRBJ1-3 and V is TRBV3-1, with unresolved D. Trimming stripped 1 base from V and 2 bases from J, with 9 bases between. The CDR3 sequence is 15 residues long. The germline gives CDR1 LGHDT, CDR2 YNNKEL (reference sequence). The CDR3, as DNA: TGTGCCAGCAGCCAAGTCCGATCCACTGGAAACACCATATATTTT. Translation gives CASSQVRSTGNTIYF.

This clonotype has at least ten counts. The rearrangement links TRBV9 to TRBJ2-1; weak D call: TRBD2 (7 bases). Germline V gene lookup returns CDR1 SGDLS and CDR2 YYNGEE. The CDR3 totals 17 residues. V was pared by 5 bases and J by 4 bases, with 22 bases between. The CDR3 sequence is CASSYSWGGQLYNEQFF. The CDR3 region has the DNA TGTGCCAGCAGTTATAGTTGGGGGGGGCAGCTATACAATGAGCAGTTCTTC.

The J gene is TRBJ2-4, the V gene TRBV15; the D gene is possibly TRBD2 (5 bases). Trimming took off 0 bases at V and 4 bases at J, with 13 bases between the two ends. The germline V gene has CDR1 LNHNV and CDR2 YYDKDF (reference sequence). The CDR3 totals 16 residues. The CDR3 nucleotides are TGTGCCACCAGCAGAGAAGGAGGCAGCCAAAAAAACATTCAGTACTTC. This encodes CATSREGGSQKNIQYF.

The sample holds a few counts of this clonotype. The V call is TRBV28, the J call TRBJ2-3; D ambiguous. The CDR3 has 17 amino acids. Per germline, CDR1 MDHEN and CDR2 SYDVKM. V was cut by 0 bases and J by 0 bases, with 13 bases left in between. The CDR3 reads CASSLWGQALSTDTQYF. The CDR3 DNA reads TGTGCCAGCAGTTTATGGGGCCAGGCGCTAAGCACAGATACGCAGTATTTT. The full variable domain, in which reference TRBV28 and TRBJ2-3 provide the parts outside the CDR3, is DVKVTQSSRYLVKRTGEKVFLECVQDMDHENMFWYRQDPGLGLRLIYFSYDVKMKEKGDIPEGYSVSREKKERFSLILESASTNQTSMYLCASSLWGQALSTDTQYFGPGTRLTVL.

This clonotype was seen at least ten times. The CDR3 loop reads CASRPAQASYEQYF. In nucleotides, the CDR3 is TGTGCCAGCAGGCCCGCCCAGGCCTCCTACGAGCAGTACTTC. J is TRBJ2-7 and V is TRBV28; D not resolved. The CDR3 length is 14 residues. Trimming pared 6 bases from V and 0 bases from J, leaving 12 bases between. CDR1 is MDHEN, CDR2 SYDVKM, per germline.

This clonotype was recorded many times. The CDR3 nucleotides read TGTGCCAGCAGCGACAAATCTCGAGGTTACTATGGCTACACCTTC. Translated: CASSDKSRGYYGYTF. V is TRBV5-4 and J is TRBJ1-2; no definite D call. V lost 4 bases to trimming and J lost 3 bases, with 16 bases between them. CDR1 is SGHNT, CDR2 YYREEE, per germline (reference sequence). This CDR3 contains 15 residues.

With regard to this clonotype: One base away lies a much larger clone, so this may be a sequencing read error. This sequence joins TRBV18 and TRBJ1-2; TRBD1 matches 8 bases. CDR1 and CDR2 from the germline V gene are KGHSH and LQKENI. V shed 5 bases and J 3 bases; nucleotides not matched to a gene: 8. CDR3 size: 15 residues. CDR3 residues: CASSWRQGLDYGYTF. The CDR3 DNA reads as TGTGCCAGCTCATGGCGACAGGGGTTAGACTATGGCTACACCTTC.

The genes are TRBV18 and TRBJ2-7, with 7 bases aligning to TRBD2. Germline CDR1 reads KGHSH; CDR2 reads LQKENI. Trimming at V came to 6 bases and at J to 2 bases, leaving 10 bases not matched to a gene. The CDR3 runs to 15 residues. CDR3 in DNA: TGTGCCAGCTCTCAAGGTAGCGGGCGAACCTACGAGCAGTACTTC. This translates into CASSQGSGRTYEQYF.

The sample holds many counts of this clonotype. This chain joins TRBV12-3 or TRBV12-4 and TRBJ2-3; TRBD1 matches 7 bases. V lost 3 bases and J lost 1; bases outside the gene matches: 4. The CDR3 covers 15 residues. CDR3 amino acids: CASSFIGQGTDTQYF. The DNA for the CDR3 is TGTGCCAGCAGTTTTATTGGACAGGGCACAGATACGCAGTATTTT.

The table lists this clonotype with many counts. The J gene is TRBJ2-1, the V gene TRBV7-9, with D perhaps matching TRBD2 (5 bases). V was pared by 5 bases and J by 14 bases, with 19 bases between. CDR3 length: 13 amino acids. Looked up from germline, CDR1 is SEHNR and CDR2 is FQNEAQ (reference sequence). CDR3 in DNA: TGTGCCAGCAGCCATATGCCAACTAGAAAAGAGTTCTTC. It encodes CASSHMPTRKEFF.

This clonotype was observed a few times. The V and J genes are TRBV5-4 and TRBJ2-3, with 9 bases matching TRBD1. CDR3 length: 15 residues. Germline trimming cut 4 bases from V and 1 base from J; bases unmatched to any gene: 4. Germline CDR1 SGHNT, CDR2 YYREEE (reference sequence). The CDR3 nucleotides are TGTGCCAGCAGCATACAGGGGGCCGGCACAGATACGCAGTATTTT. Translation gives CASSIQGAGTDTQYF.

This clonotype has just a few counts. The chain carries TRBV2 and TRBJ2-7, with D perhaps matching TRBD2 (6 bases). The germline V and J ends were trimmed by 8 bases and 7 bases, with 18 bases remaining between them. CDR1 and CDR2 (germline): SNHLY, FYNNEI. CDR3 length: 13 amino acids. This chain's CDR3 is CASGGRTLREQYF. CDR3 coding DNA: TGTGCCAGCGGGGGGAGGACCCTGCGGGAGCAGTACTTC.

This clonotype has only a few counts. The rearrangement links TRBV6-1 to TRBJ1-1; D unclear. There are 16 residues in the CDR3. From germline, CDR1 is MNHNS and CDR2 SASEGT. Trimming removed 6 bases from V and 0 bases from J, with 17 bases in between. The CDR3 loop reads CASSPTQTSMNTEAFF. CDR3 in DNA: TGTGCCAGCAGCCCGACACAAACCTCAATGAACACTGAAGCTTTCTTT.